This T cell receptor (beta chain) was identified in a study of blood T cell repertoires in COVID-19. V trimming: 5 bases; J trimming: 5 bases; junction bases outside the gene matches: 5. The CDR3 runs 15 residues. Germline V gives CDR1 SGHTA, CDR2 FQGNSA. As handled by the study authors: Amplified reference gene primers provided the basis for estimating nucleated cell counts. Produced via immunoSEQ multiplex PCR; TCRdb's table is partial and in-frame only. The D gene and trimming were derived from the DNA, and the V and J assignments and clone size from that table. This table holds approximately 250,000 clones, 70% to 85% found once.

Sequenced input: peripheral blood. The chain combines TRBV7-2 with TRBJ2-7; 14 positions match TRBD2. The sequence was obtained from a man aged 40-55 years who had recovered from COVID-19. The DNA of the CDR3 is TGTGCCAGCAGCATCGGACTAGCGGGAGGTAACGAGCAGTACTTC. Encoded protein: CASSIGLAGGNEQYF.